Each of the 12 T cell receptor beta chains below was sequenced from the same sample in a study of cytomegalovirus exposure and HLA in healthy donors. PCR amplification relied on 60 Vbeta primers (plus 13 Jbeta primers). Generated by immunoSEQ multiplex PCR, the TCRdb table keeps only in-frame clones and is missing some. Here the sample spans about 110,000 clones, around three quarters being singletons. Sequencing input: PBMCs. The receptors were sampled from a woman in her late teens or twenties in good health and CMV-seropositive.

V and J are TRBV4-2 and TRBJ2-5; the match to TRBD1 covers 7 bases. Losses at the gene ends were 3 bases for V and 5 bases for J; bases not matched to a gene: 12. Germline assignment: CDR1 LGHNA and CDR2 YNFKEQ. This CDR3 has 16 amino acids. The CDR3 spells CASSHHQDRLEETQYF. The CDR3 coding sequence is TGTGCCAGCAGCCATCACCAGGACAGGCTCGAGGAGACCCAGTACTTC.

This clone was seen a few times. The chain recombines TRBV6-1 with TRBJ1-3, with 7 bases identical to TRBD1. CDR1 MNHNS and CDR2 SASEGT come from the germline V gene. The CDR3 is 18 residues long. The V gene end was trimmed by 1 base and the J gene end by 1 base; junction bases not matched to a gene: 10. The CDR3 protein is CASSEGYRGFLSGNTIYF. CDR3 DNA sequence: TGTGCCAGCAGTGAAGGGTACAGGGGATTTTTATCTGGAAACACCATATATTTT.

The CDR3 spells CASSYSGALTEAFF. The CDR3 nucleotides are TGTGCCAGCAGTTACTCAGGGGCCCTCACTGAAGCTTTCTTT. The V call is TRBV6-5, the J call TRBJ1-1, with D perhaps TRBD1 (5 bases). CDR3 length: 14 residues. Germline CDR1 reads MNHEY; CDR2 reads SVGAGI. V gave up 0 bases and J gave up 4 bases, with 9 bases separating them.

The gene calls are TRBV19 and TRBJ2-7; D call uncertain. The V end lost 1 base, the J end lost 0 bases, and 10 bases lay between the germline ends. Germline V gene lookup returns CDR1 LNHDA and CDR2 SQIVND (reference sequence). The CDR3 consists of 15 residues. The CDR3 loop is CASSIASWHSYEQYF. The CDR3 region has the DNA TGTGCCAGTAGTATAGCGTCGTGGCACTCCTACGAGCAGTACTTC. Combining the CDR3 with reference TRBV19 and TRBJ2-7 gives the whole variable domain DGGITQSPKYLFRKEGQNVTLSCEQNLNHDAMYWYRQDPGQGLRLIYYSQIVNDFQKGDIAEGYSVSREKKESFPLTVTSAQKNPTAFYLCASSIASWHSYEQYFGPGTRLTVT.

The V call is TRBV2, the J call TRBJ1-4, with a tentative D call TRBD1 (5 bases). Germline V gene sequence: CDR1 SNHLY, CDR2 FYNNEI. The CDR3 has 15 residues. V lost 6 bases and J 4 bases, leaving 15 bases between the germline ends. Written as DNA, the CDR3 is TGTGCCAGCAGGGGGCCCATGGCCTTTAATGAAAAACTGTTTTTT. Its protein product is CASRGPMAFNEKLFF.

The chain recombines TRBV6-5 with TRBJ1-1; D is undetermined. This CDR3 has 15 amino acids. V was shortened by 0 bases and J by 1 base, with 9 bases between the two germline ends. Per the germline V gene, CDR1 is MNHEY and CDR2 is SVGAGI. This CDR3 is CASSYSNRRNTEAFF. CDR3 DNA sequence: TGTGCCAGCAGTTACTCGAACAGACGGAACACTGAAGCTTTCTTT.

The CDR3 sequence: CASSQRGLIGVQQPQHF. CDR3 bases: TGCGCCAGCAGCCAAAGGGGTCTTATAGGGGTCCAACAGCCCCAGCATTTT. V and J are TRBV4-1 and TRBJ1-5; D perhaps matches TRBD1 (5 bases). Germline CDR1 and CDR2: MGHRA and YSYEKL. The germline V and J ends were trimmed by 2 bases and 7 bases, with 21 bases remaining between them. The CDR3 loop spans 17 amino acids.

V and J are TRBV6-6 and TRBJ2-1; D is undetermined. The CDR3 runs 11 residues. The V end lost 2 bases, the J end lost 7 bases, and 3 bases lay between the germline ends. Germline V CDR1 and CDR2: MNHNY, SVGAGI (reference sequence). CDR3 sequence reads: CASSYPNEQFF. DNA of the CDR3: TGTGCCAGCAGTTACCCGAATGAGCAGTTCTTC.

This clone turned up a few times. The chain couples TRBV10-2 to TRBJ1-2; 9 bases map to TRBD1. Germline CDR1 WSHSY, CDR2 SAAADI. V dropped 8 bases and J dropped 4; count of bases not matched to a gene: 14. The CDR3 runs to 16 residues. The CDR3 sequence: CASGGQGVFYGYGYTF. DNA for the CDR3: TGCGCCAGCGGGGGACAGGGAGTCTTCTATGGCTATGGCTACACCTTC.

This sequence joins TRBV7-9 and TRBJ2-7; 8 bases match TRBD2. The germline V gene encodes CDR1 SEHNR and CDR2 FQNEAQ (reference sequence). CDR3 length: 14 amino acids. Trimming removed 6 bases from V and 2 bases from J; junction bases left unmatched: 6. The CDR3 here is CASRELADAYEQYF. The CDR3 coding sequence is TGTGCCAGCAGAGAACTAGCGGACGCCTACGAGCAGTACTTC.

This clone occurred once. CDR3 DNA: TGTGCCAGCAGTTGGGGTGGGAGCGCTGAAGCTTTCTTT. Its protein product is CASSWGGSAEAFF. The rearrangement links TRBV27 to TRBJ1-1; D is undetermined. The CDR3 runs 13 residues. Germline V gives CDR1 MNHEY, CDR2 SMNVEV (reference sequence). V dropped 4 bases and J dropped 6 bases, with 12 bases sitting between them.

This sequence joins TRBV27 and TRBJ2-7, with 11 bases matching TRBD1. This CDR3 contains 14 residues. CDR1 MNHEY and CDR2 SMNVEV come from the germline V gene (reference sequence). V lost 5 bases and J lost 4; bases outside the gene matches: 4. CDR3 bases: TGTGCCAGCAGTCCCGGACAGGGGGCTTACGAGCAGTACTTC. Translated, it gives CASSPGQGAYEQYF.